The following is a T cell receptor beta chain sequence with its context. Antigen specificity is unknown. The sample originates from a study of cytomegalovirus exposure and HLA in healthy donors. In germline, CDR1 is SEHNR, CDR2 FQNEAQ (reference sequence). The length of the CDR3 is 14 residues. Trimming removed 5 bases from V and 1 base from J, with 12 bases in between. This PCR relied on a set of 60 Vbeta primers and 13 Jbeta primers. Produced via immunoSEQ multiplex PCR; TCRdb's table is partial and in-frame only. Here the sample spans about 160,000 clones, around four fifths being singletons. Study-wide findings and caveats: A later analysis linked a missense DCLRE1C variant to TCR beta V- and J-gene trimming.

Material: PBMCs. This sequence was found in a man aged 50-59 years in good health and CMV-seropositive. The chain employs TRBV7-9 and TRBJ2-7, with D possibly TRBD1 on 5 matching bases. This CDR3 reads CASSPQQESYEQYF. The CDR3 region has the DNA TGTGCCAGCAGCCCACAACAGGAGTCCTACGAGCAGTACTTC.